The rows below give T cell receptor beta chains drawn from one sample of a study of cytomegalovirus exposure and HLA in healthy donors. Clones were sequenced by immunoSEQ multiplex PCR, and TCRdb holds only the in-frame ones, with some missing. Here the sample spans approximately 110,000 clones, around 77% being singletons. The sample taken for sequencing was PBMCs. All receptors derive from a woman aged 25 to 39 in good health and CMV-seropositive. Both conserved end residues are trimmed from each CDR3.

v_gene,j_gene,CDR3aa
TRBV6-5,TRBJ1-1,ASSQANTEAF
TRBV6-1,TRBJ2-7,ASRERIAGGSYEQY
TRBV6-5,TRBJ1-5,ASSEERGQPQH
TRBV19,TRBJ2-1,ASRKASEQF
TRBV5-6,TRBJ2-1,ASSRGPSYNEQF
TRBV6-5,TRBJ2-1,ASSPTSDGNEQF
TRBV9,TRBJ1-2,ASSAGLYYT
TRBV4-1,TRBJ1-2,ASSNPQGANYGYT
TRBV10-2,TRBJ1-6,ASSEQGHNSPLH
TRBV28,TRBJ2-7,ASSLGLAGGYEQY
TRBV5-5,TRBJ1-4,ASSTGDRRTGTNEKLF
TRBV5-5,TRBJ2-3,ASSPRGGTGGTDTQY
TRBV5-1,TRBJ2-1,ASSFGLAGLSYNEQF
TRBV5-1,TRBJ1-1,ASSLGGLGTEAF
TRBV5-1,TRBJ2-1,ASSLRPRDSKDNEQF
TRBV10-3,TRBJ1-4,AISAGIEKLF
TRBV6-5,TRBJ2-3,ASSYRQPSSTDTQY
TRBV6-4,TRBJ1-2,ARPGETNYGYT
TRBV23-1,TRBJ2-7,ASPQFPGAGGFYEQY
TRBV7-8,TRBJ2-3,ASSSPTDTQY
TRBV10-3,TRBJ2-1,AISESGQGINEQF
TRBV5-1,TRBJ1-3,ASSLFLECGNTIY
TRBV4-1,TRBJ1-2,ASSQLNSNLYGYT
TRBV10-3,TRBJ2-5,AISEPGQQETQY
TRBV6-5,TRBJ2-7,ASSYSDIFYEQY
TRBV6-5,TRBJ2-5,ASSYSQEQETQY
TRBV6-1,NA,ASSRTGDYEQY
TRBV5-4,TRBJ1-5,ASSLQGSGQPQH
TRBV6-5,TRBJ2-7,ASSGGLALDEQY
TRBV4-1,TRBJ1-5,ASSQAGQRNQPQH
TRBV7-9,TRBJ1-1,ASSLLFMGRHNTEAF
TRBV7-3,TRBJ2-7,ASSLEAGGGYEQY
TRBV19,TRBJ1-2,ASTGTGFYYGYT
TRBV5-1,TRBJ1-2,ASSLEGQLVYGYT
TRBV5-1,TRBJ1-1,ASSLEGQTTEAF
TRBV27,TRBJ2-2,ASSLFGGANTGELF
TRBV4-1,TRBJ1-5,ASSQEWGDSLQPQH
TRBV30,TRBJ2-1,AWSVTGFNEQF
TRBV5-1,TRBJ1-1,ASSANGQNTEAF
TRBV9,TRBJ2-3,ASSPAGP
TRBV30,TRBJ1-2,TLGGYGYT
TRBV19,TRBJ1-4,ARDSGLEKLF
TRBV30,TRBJ2-5,AWSTGSLGETQY
TRBV15,TRBJ1-6,ATSRERSLNSPLH
TRBV11-2,TRBJ1-5,ASSSTDGGQPQH
TRBV11-3,TRBJ1-2,ASSLEGRGGNYGYT
TRBV9,TRBJ2-2,ASSVRAGDTGELF
TRBV6-6,TRBJ1-2,ASSFGQGDHYGYT
TRBV5-1,TRBJ2-1,ASSLEPAGENEQF
TRBV19,TRBJ2-3,ASSTLPGREGTDTQY
TRBV25-1,TRBJ1-4,ASRQGYGEKLF
TRBV5-1,TRBJ1-4,ASSRGTLEEKLF
TRBV6-6,TRBJ2-7,ASSYSYGRVSYEQY
TRBV9,TRBJ2-1,ASSVHIAGNHNEQF
TRBV7-9,TRBJ2-7,ASSPLGQGYYEQY
TRBV5-1,TRBJ2-5,ASSLLGGVQETQY